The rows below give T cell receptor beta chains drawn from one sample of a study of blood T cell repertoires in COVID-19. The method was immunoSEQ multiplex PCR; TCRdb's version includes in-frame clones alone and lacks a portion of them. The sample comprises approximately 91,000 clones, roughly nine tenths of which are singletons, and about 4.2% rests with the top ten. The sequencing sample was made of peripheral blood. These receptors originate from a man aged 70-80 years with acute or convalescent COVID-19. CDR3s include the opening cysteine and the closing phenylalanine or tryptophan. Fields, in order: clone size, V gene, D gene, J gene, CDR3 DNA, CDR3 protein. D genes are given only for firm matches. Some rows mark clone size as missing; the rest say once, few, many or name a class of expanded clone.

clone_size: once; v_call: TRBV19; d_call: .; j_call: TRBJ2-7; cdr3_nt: TGTGCCAGTAGTATAGTCGCAGACTCACCAACCTACGAGCAGTACTTC; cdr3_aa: CASSIVADSPTYEQYF
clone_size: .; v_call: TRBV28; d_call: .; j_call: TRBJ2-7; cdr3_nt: TGTGCCAGCAGTTTGGGGCGCAACCGAATTGGCGAGCAGTACTTC; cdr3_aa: CASSLGRNRIGEQYF
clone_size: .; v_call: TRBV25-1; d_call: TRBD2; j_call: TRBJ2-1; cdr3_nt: TGTGCCAGCAGTGAATACCTCTCCTGGACTAGCGATAATGAGCAGTTCTTC; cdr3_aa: CASSEYLSWTSDNEQFF
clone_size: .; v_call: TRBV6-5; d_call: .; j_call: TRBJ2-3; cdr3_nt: TGTGCCAGCACGAAACTACCTCAAACAGATACGCAGTATTTT; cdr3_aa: CASTKLPQTDTQYF
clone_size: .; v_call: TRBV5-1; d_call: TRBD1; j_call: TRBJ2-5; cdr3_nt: TGCGCCAGCAGCCTTGACAGGGGAGGTGAGACCCAGTACTTC; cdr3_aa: CASSLDRGGETQYF
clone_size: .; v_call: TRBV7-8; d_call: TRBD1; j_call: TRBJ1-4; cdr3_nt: TGTGCCAGCAGCTTATTGGCGGACAGGGGGTTTGGAAAACTGTTTTTT; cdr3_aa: CASSLLADRGFGKLFF
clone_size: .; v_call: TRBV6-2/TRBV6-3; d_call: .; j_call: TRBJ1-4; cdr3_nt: TGTGCCAGCAGTGGGCAGATGAATGAAAAACTGTTTTTT; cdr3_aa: CASSGQMNEKLFF
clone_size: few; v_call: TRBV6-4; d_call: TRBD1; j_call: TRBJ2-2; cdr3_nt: TGTGCCAGCAGTGAAACAGGGGGCGACACCGGGGAGCTGTTTTTT; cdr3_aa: CASSETGGDTGELFF
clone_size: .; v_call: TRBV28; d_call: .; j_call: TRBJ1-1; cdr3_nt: TGTGCCAGCAGATTCAAACGGTTTGAAGCTTTCTTT; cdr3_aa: CASRFKRFEAFF
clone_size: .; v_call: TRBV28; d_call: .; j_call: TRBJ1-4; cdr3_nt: TGTGCCAGCAGTAAAGCACGGGGGGAGAGGGATGAAAAACTGTTTTTT; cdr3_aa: CASSKARGERDEKLFF
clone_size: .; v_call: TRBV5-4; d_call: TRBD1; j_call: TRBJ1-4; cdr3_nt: TGTGCCAGCAGCTTGGGCAGACAGGGGGCCGGTGAAAAACTGTTTTTT; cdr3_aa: CASSLGRQGAGEKLFF
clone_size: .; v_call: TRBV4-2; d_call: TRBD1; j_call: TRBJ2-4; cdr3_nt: TGTGCCAGCAGCCAAGACGCGACAGGGTCTGGCGGCCAGTACTTC; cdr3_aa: CASSQDATGSGGQYF
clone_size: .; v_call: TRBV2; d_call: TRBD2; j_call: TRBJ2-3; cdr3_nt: TGTGCCAGCAAGCGGGGGAACACAGATACGCAGTATTTT; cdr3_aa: CASKRGNTDTQYF
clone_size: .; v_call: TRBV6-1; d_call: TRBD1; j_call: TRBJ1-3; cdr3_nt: TGTGCCAGCAGTGTTTCCGGGACAGGGGCTTCTGGAAACACCATATATTTT; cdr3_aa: CASSVSGTGASGNTIYF
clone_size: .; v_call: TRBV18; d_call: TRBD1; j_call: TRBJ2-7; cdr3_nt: TGTGCCAGCTCTCCTGGGACAGGGCTCTCCTACGAGCAGTACTTC; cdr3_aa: CASSPGTGLSYEQYF
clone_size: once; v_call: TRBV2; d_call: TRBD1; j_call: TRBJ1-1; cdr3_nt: TGTGCCAGCAAACAGGGGCGTAGTACTGAAGCTTTCTTT; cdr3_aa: CASKQGRSTEAFF
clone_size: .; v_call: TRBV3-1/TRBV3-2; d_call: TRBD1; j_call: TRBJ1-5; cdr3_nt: TGTGCCAGCAGCCAGCAGGGGGCGTATCAGCCCCAGCATTTT; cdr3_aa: CASSQQGAYQPQHF
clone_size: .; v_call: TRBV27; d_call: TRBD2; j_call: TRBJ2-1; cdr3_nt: TGTGCCAGCAGTCCTAGCGGGGGGGCCAATGAGCAGTTCTTC; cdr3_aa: CASSPSGGANEQFF
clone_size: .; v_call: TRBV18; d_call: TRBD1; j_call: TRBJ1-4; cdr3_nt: TGTGCCAGCTCACCTTCACTACAGGGGGCAGGGGAAAAACTGTTTTTT; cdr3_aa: CASSPSLQGAGEKLFF
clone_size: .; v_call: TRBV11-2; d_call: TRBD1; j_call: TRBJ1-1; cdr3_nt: TGTGCCAGCAGCCCTGGGGACAGGGTGGCCGGCACTGAAGCTTTCTTT; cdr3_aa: CASSPGDRVAGTEAFF
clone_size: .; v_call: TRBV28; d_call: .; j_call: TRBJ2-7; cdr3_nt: TGTGCCAGCAGCTTGACTGGCAGGGGTCTCGACGAGCAGTACTTC; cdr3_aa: CASSLTGRGLDEQYF
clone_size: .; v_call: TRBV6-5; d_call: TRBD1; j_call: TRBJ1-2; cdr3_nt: TGTGCCAGCACCCCGATTTACTCAGGGGGCGGCTACACCTTC; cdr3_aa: CASTPIYSGGGYTF
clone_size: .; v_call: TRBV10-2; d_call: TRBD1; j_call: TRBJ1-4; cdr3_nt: TGCGCCAGCAGTTGGGACAGGAATGAAAAACTGTTTTTT; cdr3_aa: CASSWDRNEKLFF
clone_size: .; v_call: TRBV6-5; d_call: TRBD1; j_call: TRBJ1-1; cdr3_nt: TGTGCCAGCACCCCGGGACAGGGGTCGGGCACTGAAGCTTTCTTT; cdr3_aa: CASTPGQGSGTEAFF
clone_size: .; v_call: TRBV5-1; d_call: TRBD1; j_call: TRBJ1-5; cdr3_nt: TGCGCCAGCAGCTTGGGGGACAGGCTCAATCAGCCCCAGCATTTT; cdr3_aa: CASSLGDRLNQPQHF
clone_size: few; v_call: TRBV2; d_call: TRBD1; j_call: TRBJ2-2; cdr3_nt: TGTGCCAGCAGCAAAGCAGCGACAGGGTTGAACGGGGAGCTGTTTTTT; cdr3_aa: CASSKAATGLNGELFF
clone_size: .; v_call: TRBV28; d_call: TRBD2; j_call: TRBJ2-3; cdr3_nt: TGTGCCAGCAGTGGGACTAGCGGGGGGTCCACAGATACGCAGTATTTT; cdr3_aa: CASSGTSGGSTDTQYF
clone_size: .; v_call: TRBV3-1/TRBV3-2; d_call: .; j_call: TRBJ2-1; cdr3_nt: TGTGCCAGCAGCCTACAGGGAAATGAGCAGTTCTTC; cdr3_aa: CASSLQGNEQFF
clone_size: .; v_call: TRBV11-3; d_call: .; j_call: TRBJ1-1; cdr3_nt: TGTGCCAGCAGCCCAGGTGGTAAGAACACTGAAGCTTTCTTT; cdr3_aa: CASSPGGKNTEAFF
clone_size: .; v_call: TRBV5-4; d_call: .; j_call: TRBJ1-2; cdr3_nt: TGTGCCAGCAGCCCGCGGGGGGGCTTCCGGTATGGCTACACCTTC; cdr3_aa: CASSPRGGFRYGYTF
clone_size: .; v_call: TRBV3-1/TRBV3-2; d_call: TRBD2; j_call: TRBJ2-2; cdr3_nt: TGTGCCAGCAGCGGGACTAGCGGTCGTACCGGGGAGCTGTTTTTT; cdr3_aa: CASSGTSGRTGELFF
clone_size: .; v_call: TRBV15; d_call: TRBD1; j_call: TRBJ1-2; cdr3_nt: TGTGCCACCAGCAGTCCAAGGGGGACAGGGGGCTCTAGCTATGGCTACACCTTC; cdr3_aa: CATSSPRGTGGSSYGYTF
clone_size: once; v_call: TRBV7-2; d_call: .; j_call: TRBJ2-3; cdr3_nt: TGTGCCAGCAGCCCAGGCGCAGGGGTGGGCACAGATACGCAGTATTTT; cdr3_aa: CASSPGAGVGTDTQYF
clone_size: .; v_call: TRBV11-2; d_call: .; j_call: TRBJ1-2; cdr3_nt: TGTGCCAGCAGCTTGTCGACAGACGACTATGGCTACACCTTC; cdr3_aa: CASSLSTDDYGYTF
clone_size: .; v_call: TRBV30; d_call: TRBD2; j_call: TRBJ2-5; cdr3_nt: TGTGCCTGGAGTGTAGGGAGAGAGCGGGGGGGCCGTGGAGAGACCCAGTACTTC; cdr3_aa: CAWSVGRERGGRGETQYF
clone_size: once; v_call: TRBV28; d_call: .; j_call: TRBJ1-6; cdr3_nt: TGTGCCAGCAGTTCCCGGGGGAGCAGGAATTCACCCCTCCACTTT; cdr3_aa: CASSSRGSRNSPLHF
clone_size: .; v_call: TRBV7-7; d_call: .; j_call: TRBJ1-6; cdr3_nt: TGTGCCAGCAGCTCGCAACAGGTAACTAATTCACCCCTCCACTTT; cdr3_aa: CASSSQQVTNSPLHF
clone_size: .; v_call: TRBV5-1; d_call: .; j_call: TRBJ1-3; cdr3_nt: TGCGCCAGCAGCGAGACCGGACAGTTGTCTGGAAACACCATATATTTT; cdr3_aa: CASSETGQLSGNTIYF
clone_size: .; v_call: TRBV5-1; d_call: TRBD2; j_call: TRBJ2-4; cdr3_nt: TGCGCCAGCAGCTCGGGAGGCCTAGCCAAAAACATTCAGTACTTC; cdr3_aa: CASSSGGLAKNIQYF
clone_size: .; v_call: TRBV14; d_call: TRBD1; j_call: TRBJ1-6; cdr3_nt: TGTGCCAGCAGCCAGGGACAGAACAAGAATTCACCCCTCCACTTT; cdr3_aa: CASSQGQNKNSPLHF
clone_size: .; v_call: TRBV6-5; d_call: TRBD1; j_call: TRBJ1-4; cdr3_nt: TGTGCCAGCAACTTCGACAGGGGGGAGGAAAAACTGTTTTTT; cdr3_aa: CASNFDRGEEKLFF
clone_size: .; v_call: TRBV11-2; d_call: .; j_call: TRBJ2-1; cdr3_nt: TGTGCCAGCAGCTCTTATGGACAGTTACAGTACAATGAGCAGTTCTTC; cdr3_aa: CASSSYGQLQYNEQFF
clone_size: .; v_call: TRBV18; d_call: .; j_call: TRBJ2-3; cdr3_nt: TGTGCCAGCTCACCGTCCCCCATTGGCACAGATACGCAGTATTTT; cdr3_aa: CASSPSPIGTDTQYF
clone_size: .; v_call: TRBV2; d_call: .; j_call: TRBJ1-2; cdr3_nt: TGTGCCAGCAGTGAGGGGGCAATTAACTATGGCTACACCTTC; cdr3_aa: CASSEGAINYGYTF
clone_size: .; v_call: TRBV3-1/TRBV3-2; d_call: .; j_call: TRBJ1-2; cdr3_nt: TGTGCCAGCAGCCAAGACCTAGAGAGCTATGGCTACACCTTC; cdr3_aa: CASSQDLESYGYTF
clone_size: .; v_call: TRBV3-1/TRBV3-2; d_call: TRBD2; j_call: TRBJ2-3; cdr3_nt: TGTGCCAGCAGCCAAGTAGGGCGGGGGGGCCGTACAGATACGCAGTATTTT; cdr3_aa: CASSQVGRGGRTDTQYF
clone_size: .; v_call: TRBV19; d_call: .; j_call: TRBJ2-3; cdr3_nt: TGTGCCAGTAGTTCAGGGACTCCTAGCACAGATACGCAGTATTTT; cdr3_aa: CASSSGTPSTDTQYF
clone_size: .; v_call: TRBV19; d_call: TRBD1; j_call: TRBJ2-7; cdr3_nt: TGTGCCAGTAGTATGGGGACAGGGTGGGGCGAGCAGTACTTC; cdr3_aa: CASSMGTGWGEQYF
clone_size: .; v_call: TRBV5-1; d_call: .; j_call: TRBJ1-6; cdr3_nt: TGCGCCAGCAGCACAGGGACGGATCTTTCACCCCTCCACTTT; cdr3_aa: CASSTGTDLSPLHF
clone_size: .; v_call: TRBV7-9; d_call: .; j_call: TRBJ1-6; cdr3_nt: TGTGCCAGCAGCTATATCAGGGAAAATTCACCCCTCCACTTT; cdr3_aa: CASSYIRENSPLHF
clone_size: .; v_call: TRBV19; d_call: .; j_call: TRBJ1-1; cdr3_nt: TGTGCCAGTAGTCAGACAAAAAACACTGAAGCTTTCTTT; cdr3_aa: CASSQTKNTEAFF
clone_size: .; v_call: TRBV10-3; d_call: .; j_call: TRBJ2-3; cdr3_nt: TGTGCCACACAGACTGGACTCGACATTAGCACAGATACGCAGTATTTT; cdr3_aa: CATQTGLDISTDTQYF
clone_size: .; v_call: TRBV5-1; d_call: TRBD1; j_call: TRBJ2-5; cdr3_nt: TGCGCCAGCAGCAGCGACAGGGCAGAGACCCAGTACTTC; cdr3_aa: CASSSDRAETQYF
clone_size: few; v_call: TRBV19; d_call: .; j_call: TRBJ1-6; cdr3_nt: TGTGCCAGTACGGGGAGCTCCTATAATTCACCCCTCCACTTT; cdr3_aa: CASTGSSYNSPLHF
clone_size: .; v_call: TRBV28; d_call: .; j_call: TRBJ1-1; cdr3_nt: TGTGCCAGCAGTTTAGCCCCCCCCGGGAGTGCTTTCTTT; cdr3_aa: CASSLAPPGSAFF